A single sample gave rise to the 19 T cell receptor beta chains below, sequenced in a study of OX40 agonist ivuxolimab in advanced cancers. Clones were sequenced by immunoSEQ multiplex PCR, and TCRdb holds only the in-frame ones, with some missing. Among over 50,000 clones listed, about 90% were seen once. The sequencing here drew on CD4+ or CD8+ T cells sorted from blood, taken in a trial of the OX40 agonist ivuxolimab. These receptor sequences come from an adult with an advanced solid tumor such as melanoma, head and neck, liver or kidney cancer.

V usage is TRBV10-3 and J usage is TRBJ1-3; possibly TRBD1 for D (6 bases). This CDR3 is 14 amino acids long. Germline lookup yields CDR1 ENHRY and CDR2 SYGVKD. V lost 8 bases and J lost 0, with 11 bases in between. CDR3 sequence reads: CAIRGGSSGNTIYF. In nucleotides, the CDR3 is TGTGCCATCCGGGGGGGCAGCTCTGGAAACACCATATATTTT.

Here the CDR3 reads CASSHFQDRGPYEQYF. The CDR3 DNA follows: TGTGCCAGCAGTCACTTCCAGGACAGGGGACCCTACGAGCAGTACTTC. The gene calls are TRBV2 and TRBJ2-7, with 9 bases fitting TRBD1. Germline V gene lookup returns CDR1 SNHLY and CDR2 FYNNEI. This CDR3 region has 16 residues. V shed 5 bases, J shed 2 bases, and the junction held 10 bases outside the gene matches.

The V and J genes are TRBV6-5 and TRBJ2-3; D is undetermined. V was pared by 0 bases and J by 2 bases, with 12 bases between. CDR1 and CDR2 from the germline V gene are MNHEY and SVGAGI. This CDR3 region has 16 residues. In nucleotides, the CDR3 is TGTGCCAGCAGTTACTCGGTAGCAGTTAACACAGATACGCAGTATTTT. Protein product: CASSYSVAVNTDTQYF.

In this sample, this clone turned up once. The chain carries TRBV10-1 and TRBJ2-3; 7 bases are shared with TRBD2. Germline V gene lookup returns CDR1 WNHNN and CDR2 SYGVQD (reference sequence). The length of the CDR3 is 14 residues. With 2 bases clipped from V and 4 bases from J, the junction kept 3 bases outside the gene matches. The DNA for the CDR3 is TGCGCCAGCAGTGAGGGGAGGGTGGCAGATACGCAGTATTTT. Translation gives CASSEGRVADTQYF.

The J gene is TRBJ1-1, the V gene TRBV18, with D tentatively TRBD1 (5 bases). Trimming shortened V by 2 bases and J by 1 base, and 23 bases separated the two germline ends. Germline-derived CDR1 and CDR2 are KGHSH and LQKENI. The CDR3 sequence is 19 residues long. The CDR3 sequence: CASSPGPLGNRMENTEAFF. The CDR3 region has the DNA TGTGCCAGCTCACCAGGTCCCTTGGGCAACAGGATGGAGAACACTGAAGCTTTCTTT.

V is TRBV6-1 and J is TRBJ2-7; 9 bases fit TRBD1. The CDR3 consists of 15 residues. In germline, CDR1 is MNHNS, CDR2 SASEGT. The V and J ends lost 3 bases and 3 bases, in that order; junction bases with no gene match: 6. In DNA form, the CDR3 reads TGTGCCAGCAGTGAGTTTAGGGGACAGGGCTACGAGCAGTACTTC. Residues: CASSEFRGQGYEQYF.

J is TRBJ2-2 and V is TRBV5-4; TRBD2 aligns across 7 bases. CDR1 and CDR2 from the germline V gene are SGHNT and YYREEE (reference sequence). V lost 3 bases, J lost 1 base, and 6 bases stayed unmatched. The CDR3 extends over 16 amino acids. The DNA of the CDR3 is TGTGCCAGCAGCTCCCCCGGGACTATGAACACCGGGGAGCTGTTTTTT. Translated: CASSSPGTMNTGELFF.

J is TRBJ1-1 and V is TRBV6-5, with 8 bases matching TRBD1. Unmatched junction bases numbered 7, after V lost 6 bases and J lost 4 bases. The germline V gene encodes CDR1 MNHEY and CDR2 SVGAGI. This CDR3 region has 14 residues. CDR3 amino acids: CASSGGQGGTEAFF. The CDR3 DNA sequence: TGTGCCAGCAGCGGTGGACAGGGTGGCACTGAAGCTTTCTTT.

V gene TRBV28 combines with J gene TRBJ2-1; tentative D call: TRBD2 (5 bases). The germline V gene has CDR1 MDHEN and CDR2 SYDVKM. The CDR3 loop spans 12 amino acids. V was clipped by 5 bases and J by 10 bases, with 12 bases between them. CDR3 DNA sequence: TGTGCCAGCAGTCCTGGAGGAGACGAGCAGTTCTTC. Its translation: CASSPGGDEQFF.

The rearrangement links TRBV28 to TRBJ1-5; maybe TRBD1 (5 bases). There are 17 residues in the CDR3. V lost 6 bases and J lost 2, with 20 bases in between. CDR1 is MDHEN, CDR2 SYDVKM, per germline. DNA of the CDR3: TGTGCCAGCAGAAACCGGGGCCATCTTGGGGGCAATCAGCCCCAGCATTTT. This sequence encodes CASRNRGHLGGNQPQHF.

The J gene is TRBJ2-5, the V gene TRBV2, with TRBD2 matching over 8 bases. This CDR3 has 14 residues. Germline V gives CDR1 SNHLY, CDR2 FYNNEI. V lost 6 bases to trimming and J lost 5 bases; unmatched junction nucleotides: 8. The CDR3 bases are TGTGCCAGCAGGGAGGGACTAGTTTGGGAGACCCAGTACTTC. Translated: CASREGLVWETQYF.

With regard to this clone: This sequence may be a read error, since a much larger clone differs from it by one base. This same CDR3 is encoded by further DNA sequences in the sample. The chain carries TRBV19 and TRBJ1-1; the D is unclear. The CDR3 spans 11 residues. Germline V gene lookup returns CDR1 LNHDA and CDR2 SQIVND (reference sequence). V was cut by 6 bases and J by 0 bases, with 2 bases left in between. CDR3 nucleotide sequence: TGTGCCAGTAGACTGAACACTGAAGCTTTCTTT. This sequence encodes CASRLNTEAFF.

This rearrangement joins TRBV19 to TRBJ2-1, with D possibly being TRBD2 (7 bases). CDR3 length equals 15 residues. V lost 7 bases to trimming and J lost 10 bases, with 23 bases between them. The germline V gene has CDR1 LNHDA and CDR2 SQIVND (reference sequence). CDR3: CASTPFVGEGGEQFF. DNA for the CDR3: TGTGCCAGTACCCCATTCGTAGGGGAGGGGGGAGAGCAGTTCTTC. Based on the CDR3 plus reference TRBV19 and TRBJ2-1, the full variable domain is DGGITQSPKYLFRKEGQNVTLSCEQNLNHDAMYWYRQDPGQGLRLIYYSQIVNDFQKGDIAEGYSVSREKKESFPLTVTSAQKNPTAFYLCASTPFVGEGGEQFFGPGTRLTVL.

V is TRBV27 and J is TRBJ1-5; perhaps TRBD1 as D (5 bases). The V end was cut by 1 base, the J end by 6 bases, with 7 bases between. The germline V gene has CDR1 MNHEY and CDR2 SMNVEV (reference sequence). This CDR3 contains 13 residues. The CDR3 sequence is CASSLWGGQPQHF. Here the CDR3 DNA reads TGTGCCAGCAGTTTATGGGGGGGTCAGCCCCAGCATTTT.

The chain couples TRBV27 to TRBJ2-2; 11 nucleotides agree with TRBD2. Germline loops: CDR1 MNHEY, CDR2 SMNVEV (reference sequence). This CDR3 is built from 17 residues. The V gene end was trimmed by 5 bases and the J gene end by 1 base; junction bases not matched to a gene: 6. The CDR3 sequence is CASSLQTSGMNTGELFF. The CDR3 coding sequence is TGTGCCAGCAGTCTCCAGACTAGCGGGATGAACACCGGGGAGCTGTTTTTT.

The rearrangement joins TRBV15 to TRBJ2-7; 9 bases are shared with TRBD1. Germline V lookup: CDR1 LNHNV, CDR2 YYDKDF (reference sequence). The CDR3 extends over 15 amino acids. Trimming took 3 bases from V and 6 from J; bases not matched to a gene: 9. CDR3 protein: CATSRLDRGKGEQYF. The CDR3 coding sequence is TGTGCCACCAGCAGGCTTGACAGGGGGAAAGGCGAGCAGTACTTC.

V and J are TRBV6-5 and TRBJ2-7; D is unclear. Germline lookup yields CDR1 MNHEY and CDR2 SVGAGI. The V gene lost 8 bases and the J gene lost 5 bases, with 10 bases spanning the gap. The CDR3 has 11 amino acids. CDR3 nucleotide sequence: TGTGCCAGCGGCTTAGGTCACGAGCAGTACTTC. It translates to CASGLGHEQYF.

The genes are TRBV30 and TRBJ1-1; tentative D call: TRBD1 (6 bases). CDR3 length: 12 residues. Germline values: CDR1 GTSNPN, CDR2 SVGIG (reference sequence). The V and J ends lost 3 bases and 11 bases respectively, with 16 bases between them. The CDR3, as DNA: TGTGCCTGGAGCCCTACAGCAGGGGCGGCTTTCTTT. It is translated as CAWSPTAGAAFF.

The chain couples TRBV7-9 to TRBJ1-1, with TRBD1 as a possible D gene (5 bases). CDR1 and CDR2 (germline): SEHNR, FQNEAQ (reference sequence). This CDR3 is 14 amino acids long. The V end lost 2 bases, the J end lost 10 bases, and 17 bases lay between the germline ends. Written as DNA, the CDR3 is TGTGCCAGCAGCTTAACCCAGGGAGGGCTCTCAGCTTTCTTT. Translation gives CASSLTQGGLSAFF. Full variable domain (outside the CDR3, taken from reference TRBV7-9 and TRBJ1-1): DTGVSQNPRHKITKRGQNVTFRCDPISEHNRLYWYRQTLGQGPEFLTYFQNEAQLEKSRLLSDRFSAERPKGSFSTLEIQRTEQGDSAMYLCASSLTQGGLSAFFGQGTRLTVV.